The T cell receptor (beta chain) under discussion was sequenced for a study of T cells in Graves' hyperthyroidism and ophthalmopathy. This clonotype was counted a few times. No antigen is known for it. The source material, RNA transcripts, was used to amplify TCR beta CDR3 regions. TCR CDR3 regions were first amplified by RT-PCR with HTBI primers. One entry per CDR3 protein results from TCRdb running MiXCR on the multiplex PCR reads. Among roughly 500,000 distinct CDR3 sequences listed, approximately 49% were seen once. The CDR3 sequence is 13 residues long. Germline trimming cut 8 bases from V and 3 bases from J; bases unmatched to any gene: 3. CDR1 is WSHSY and CDR2 is SAAADI in the germline V gene. Study observations and caveats: Ophthalmopathy stood apart from stable hyperthyroidism in a 13 V-J model. Ophthalmopathy, as predicted by the model, came a median about seven months after the prediction.

The sample consisted of peripheral blood or thyroid tissue (not recorded which). The sequence was obtained from an adult woman with Graves' disease, either hyperthyroidism or ophthalmopathy (not recorded which). This chain uses TRBV10-2 with TRBJ2-2; 7 nucleotides align to TRBD1. The CDR3: CASFGTDTGELFF. The CDR3 DNA reads TGCGCCAGCTTTGGGACAGACACCGGGGAGCTGTTTTTT.